This T cell receptor (beta chain) was found in a study of T-cell reconstitution after alpha-beta-depleted transplantation in children. TCRbeta library preparation incorporated unique molecular identifiers. TCRdb reprocessed the PCR reads with MiXCR, giving one entry per CDR3 protein. The sample holds some 200,000 distinct CDR3 sequences, roughly 15% seen once. This clonotype was seen a few times. The origin of this receptor is a human donor who donated a stem cell graft to a child with acute lymphoblastic leukemia. The material was PBMCs from the stem cell graft donor, obtained from the stem cell graft.

CDR3 DNA sequence: TGCGCCAGCAGCCAATCAATAGAGAACACTGAAGCTTTCTTT. Encoded protein: CASSQSIENTEAFF. The V call is TRBV4-1, the J call TRBJ1-1; D not certain. Trimming removed 2 bases from V and 1 base from J, with 8 bases in between. The length of the CDR3 is 14 residues. Germline V lookup: CDR1 MGHRA, CDR2 YSYEKL.